This T cell receptor beta chain was retrieved from a study of control samples from healthy donors and cancer patients. Here immunoSEQ multiplex PCR was the method, and the copy in TCRdb shows in-frame clones only, minus some. The sample holds 90,000 to 150,000 clones, around 88% seen once. CDR1 is MNHEY, CDR2 SMNVEV, per germline (reference sequence). The CDR3 consists of 15 residues. V was pared by 2 bases and J by 6 bases, with 5 bases of the junction left unmatched. This clone was observed once. Sequenced material: blood. The sequence derives from a man between 40 and 49 years old in good health. The chain employs TRBV27 and TRBJ1-4, with 8 bases fitting TRBD1. The DNA for the CDR3 is TGTGCCAGCAGTTTACGCGACAGGGGTCATGAAAAACTGTTTTTT. Translating gives CASSLRDRGHEKLFF.